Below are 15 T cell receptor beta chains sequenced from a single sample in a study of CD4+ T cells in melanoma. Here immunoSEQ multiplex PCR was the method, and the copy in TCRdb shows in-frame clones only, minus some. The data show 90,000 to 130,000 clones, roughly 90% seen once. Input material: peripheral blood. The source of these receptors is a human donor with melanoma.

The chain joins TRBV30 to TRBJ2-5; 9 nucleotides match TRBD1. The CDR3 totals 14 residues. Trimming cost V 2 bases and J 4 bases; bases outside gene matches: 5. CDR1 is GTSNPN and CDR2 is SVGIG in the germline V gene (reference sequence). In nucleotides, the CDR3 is TGTGCCTGGAGTACAGGGGGCAAGGTAGAGACCCAGTACTTC. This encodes CAWSTGGKVETQYF.

CDR3 in amino acids: CASSGRSARGEKLFF. In nucleotides, the CDR3 is TGTGCCAGCAGTGGAAGAAGTGCCCGCGGTGAAAAACTGTTTTTT. V usage is TRBV6-1 and J usage is TRBJ1-4, with unresolved D. Germline CDR1 and CDR2: MNHNS and SASEGT. This CDR3 is built from 15 residues. The V end lost 4 bases, the J end lost 7 bases, and 16 bases lay between the germline ends.

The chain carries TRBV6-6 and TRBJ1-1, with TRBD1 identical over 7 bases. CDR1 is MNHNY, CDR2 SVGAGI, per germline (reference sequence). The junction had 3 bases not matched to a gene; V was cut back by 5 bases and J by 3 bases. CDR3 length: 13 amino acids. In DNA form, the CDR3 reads TGTGCCAGCAGTGCAGGGGGGGACACTGAAGCTTTCTTT. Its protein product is CASSAGGDTEAFF.

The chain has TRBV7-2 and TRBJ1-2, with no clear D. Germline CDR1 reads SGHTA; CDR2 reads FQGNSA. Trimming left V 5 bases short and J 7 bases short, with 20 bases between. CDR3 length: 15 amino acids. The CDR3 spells CASSPVPGRGGGYTF. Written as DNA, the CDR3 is TGTGCCAGCAGCCCCGTCCCAGGTCGGGGAGGTGGCTACACCTTC.

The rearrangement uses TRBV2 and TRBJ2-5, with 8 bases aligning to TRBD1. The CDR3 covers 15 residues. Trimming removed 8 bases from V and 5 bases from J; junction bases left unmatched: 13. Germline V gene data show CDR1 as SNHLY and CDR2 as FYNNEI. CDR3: CASRSQGGETETQYF. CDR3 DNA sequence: TGTGCCAGCCGATCACAGGGGGGCGAGACGGAGACCCAGTACTTC.

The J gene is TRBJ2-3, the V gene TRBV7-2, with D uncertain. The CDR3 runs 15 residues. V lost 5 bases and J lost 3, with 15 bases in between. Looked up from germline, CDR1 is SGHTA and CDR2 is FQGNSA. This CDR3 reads CASSPNKGGTDTQYF. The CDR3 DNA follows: TGTGCCAGCAGCCCAAACAAGGGTGGGACAGATACGCAGTATTTT.

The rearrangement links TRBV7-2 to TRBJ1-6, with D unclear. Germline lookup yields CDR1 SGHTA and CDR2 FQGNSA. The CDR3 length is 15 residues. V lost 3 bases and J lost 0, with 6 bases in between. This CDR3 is CASSFGSSYNSPLHF. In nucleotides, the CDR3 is TGTGCCAGCAGCTTTGGAAGCTCCTATAATTCACCCCTCCACTTT.

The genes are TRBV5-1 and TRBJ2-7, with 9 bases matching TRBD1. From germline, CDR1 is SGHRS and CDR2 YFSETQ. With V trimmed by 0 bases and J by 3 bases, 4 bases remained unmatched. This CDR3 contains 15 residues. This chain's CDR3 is CASSLGQGGGYEQYF. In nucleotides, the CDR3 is TGCGCCAGCAGCTTGGGACAGGGGGGAGGCTACGAGCAGTACTTC.

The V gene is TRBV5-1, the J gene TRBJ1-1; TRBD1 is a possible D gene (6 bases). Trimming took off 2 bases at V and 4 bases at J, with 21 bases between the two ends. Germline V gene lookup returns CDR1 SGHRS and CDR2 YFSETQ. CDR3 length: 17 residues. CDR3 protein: CASSFGTAYRVGTEAFF. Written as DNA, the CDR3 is TGCGCCAGCAGCTTCGGGACGGCTTACAGGGTTGGCACTGAAGCTTTCTTT.

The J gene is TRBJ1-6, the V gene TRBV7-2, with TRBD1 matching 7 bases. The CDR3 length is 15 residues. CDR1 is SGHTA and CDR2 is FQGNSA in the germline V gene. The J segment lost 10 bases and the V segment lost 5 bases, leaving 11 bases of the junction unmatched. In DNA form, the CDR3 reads TGTGCCAGCAGCGGCGAGGGAGGAGGGGGCTCACCCCTCCACTTT. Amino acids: CASSGEGGGGSPLHF.

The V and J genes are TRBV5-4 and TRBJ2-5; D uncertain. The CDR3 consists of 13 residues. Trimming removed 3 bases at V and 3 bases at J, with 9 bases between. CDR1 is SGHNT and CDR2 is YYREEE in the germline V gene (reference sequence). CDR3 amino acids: CASSSPIEETQYF. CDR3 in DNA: TGTGCCAGCAGCTCGCCAATAGAAGAGACCCAGTACTTC.

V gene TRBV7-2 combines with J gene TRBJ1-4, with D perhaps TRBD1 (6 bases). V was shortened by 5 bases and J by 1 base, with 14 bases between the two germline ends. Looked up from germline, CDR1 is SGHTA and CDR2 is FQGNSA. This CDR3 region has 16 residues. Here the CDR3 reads CASSQFSTGTNEKLFF. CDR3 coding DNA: TGTGCCAGCAGCCAATTCTCGACAGGAACTAATGAAAAACTGTTTTTT. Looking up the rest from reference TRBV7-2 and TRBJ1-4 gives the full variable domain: GAGVSQSPSNKVTEKGKDVELRCDPISGHTALYWYRQSLGQGLEFLIYFQGNSAPDKSGLPSDRFSAERTGGSVSTLTIQRTQQEDSAVYLCASSQFSTGTNEKLFFGSGTQLSVL.

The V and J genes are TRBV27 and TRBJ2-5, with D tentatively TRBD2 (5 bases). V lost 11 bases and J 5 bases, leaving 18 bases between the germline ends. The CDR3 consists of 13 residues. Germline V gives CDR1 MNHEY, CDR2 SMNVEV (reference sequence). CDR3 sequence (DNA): TGTGCCGACAAACAACCTCGAGGGGAGACCCAGTACTTC. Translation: CADKQPRGETQYF.

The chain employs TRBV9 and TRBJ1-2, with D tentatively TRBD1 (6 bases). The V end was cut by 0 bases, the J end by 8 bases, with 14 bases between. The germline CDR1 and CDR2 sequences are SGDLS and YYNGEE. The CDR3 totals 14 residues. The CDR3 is CASSVAPGAVGYTF. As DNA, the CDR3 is TGTGCCAGCAGCGTAGCCCCGGGGGCTGTAGGCTACACCTTC.

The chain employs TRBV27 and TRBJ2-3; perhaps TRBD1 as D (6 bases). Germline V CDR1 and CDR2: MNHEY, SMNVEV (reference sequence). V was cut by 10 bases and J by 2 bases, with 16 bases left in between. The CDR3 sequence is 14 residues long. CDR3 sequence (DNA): TGTGCCACCACCTTATCGGGACACACAGATACGCAGTATTTT. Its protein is CATTLSGHTDTQYF.